One and the same sample provided the 5 T cell receptor beta chains below, sequenced in a study of shared clonotypes between healthy human individuals. TCRdb's copy holds only in-frame clones and misses some; the assay was immunoSEQ multiplex PCR. There are millions of clones in the sample; just over 90% occur only once, and more than 0.12% lies in the top ten. The sequencing sample was made of naive CD4+ T cells sorted from blood. Subset indicated: CD45RA+ positively selected. Every receptor here comes from a man aged 18 to 35 in good health.

The genes are TRBV6-5 and TRBJ2-1, with 14 bases matching TRBD2. CDR1 is MNHEY, CDR2 SVGAGI, per germline. V was pared by 6 bases and J by 6 bases, with 4 bases of the junction left unmatched. The CDR3 covers 15 residues. The CDR3 bases are TGTGCCAGCAGCCCCGGACTAGCGGGAGGCAATGAGCAGTTCTTC. It yields the protein CASSPGLAGGNEQFF.

The chain employs TRBV7-9 and TRBJ2-7, with TRBD1 matching over 7 bases. Germline trimming cut 8 bases from V and 0 bases from J; bases unmatched to any gene: 4. The germline CDR1 and CDR2 sequences are SEHNR and FQNEAQ (reference sequence). CDR3 size: 13 residues. This CDR3 is CASDRDGSYEQYF. The CDR3 DNA sequence: TGTGCCAGCGACAGGGACGGCTCCTACGAGCAGTACTTC.

This chain links TRBV18 with TRBJ2-6, with 11 bases that match TRBD1. The V and J ends lost 6 bases and 8 bases, in that order; junction bases with no gene match: 12. Germline V lookup: CDR1 KGHSH, CDR2 LQKENI. CDR3 size: 17 residues. The CDR3 nucleotides read TGTGCCAGCTCTCCCGTGGCGGGGACAGGGGGTACCAACGTCCTGACTTTC. Translation: CASSPVAGTGGTNVLTF. Drawing the rest from reference TRBV18 and TRBJ2-6, the complete variable domain is NAGVMQNPRHLVRRRGQEARLRCSPMKGHSHVYWYRQLPEEGLKFMVYLQKENIIDESGMPKERFSAEFPKEGPSILRIQQVVRGDSAAYFCASSPVAGTGGTNVLTFGAGSRLTVL.

A few counts support this clone. The chain recombines TRBV9 with TRBJ1-3; D gene ambiguous. This CDR3 has 16 amino acids. The V end was cut by 0 bases, the J end by 0 bases, with 10 bases between. Germline CDR1 SGDLS, CDR2 YYNGEE. The CDR3, as DNA: TGTGCCAGCAGCGTAGCTGGTGGTGGCTCTGGAAACACCATATATTTT. As protein: CASSVAGGGSGNTIYF. Combining the CDR3 with reference TRBV9 and TRBJ1-3 gives the whole variable domain DSGVTQTPKHLITATGQRVTLRCSPRSGDLSVYWYQQSLDQGLQFLIQYYNGEERAKGNILERFSAQQFPDLHSELNLSSLELGDSALYFCASSVAGGGSGNTIYFGEGSWLTVV.

This chain uses TRBV4-3 with TRBJ2-5; 7 nucleotides align to TRBD1. The V gene's germline CDR1 is LGHNA and CDR2 YSLEER. The V gene end was trimmed by 3 bases and the J gene end by 2 bases; junction bases not matched to a gene: 6. The CDR3 has 15 amino acids. As DNA, the CDR3 is TGCGCCAGCAGCCAGACCAGGGACAGTCAAGAGACCCAGTACTTC. This encodes CASSQTRDSQETQYF.